This T cell receptor (beta chain) was captured by sequencing in a study of molecular identifiers for immune sequencing clone quantification. Background on the study: Replicates partitioned RNA from around 20,000 or 100,000 naive CD8 cells into five parts, sequencing four. The study's findings and limits: In naive cells, clones above 20 RNA copies held under 1% of molecules, whereas in effector cells they held over 97%.

With listed TCR primers and previously described methods, bulk TCR libraries were prepared. TCRdb reprocessed the PCR reads via MiXCR and lists one record per CDR3 protein. The data contain around 300,000 distinct CDR3 sequences, 24% of them singletons. Germline CDR1 is SQVTM and CDR2 is ANQGSEA. This CDR3 is 16 amino acids long. Losses at the gene ends were 2 bases for V and 9 bases for J; bases not matched to a gene: 12. This clonotype was observed many times. Its antigen is not identified. The gene calls are TRBV29-1 and TRBJ2-1, with TRBD2 identical over 11 bases. The origin of this receptor is a human donor in good health. Some libraries in this study had Jurkat cell RNA spiked in. The sample consisted of naive CD8+ T cells from blood, with Jurkat cell RNA spiked in. The subset here: FACS-sorted CD8+CD4-CCR7+CD45RA+ naive T cells. CDR3 loop: CSVEYITSGSYGEQFF. CDR3 sequence (DNA): TGCAGCGTTGAATATATAACTAGCGGGAGTTACGGTGAGCAGTTCTTC.